Presented here are 16 T cell receptor beta chains from one specimen sequenced in a study of molecular identifiers for immune sequencing clone quantification. TCRdb independently ran MiXCR on the PCR reads; one entry per CDR3 protein. The sample shows a few hundred thousand distinct CDR3 sequences, roughly a quarter of them seen only once. The sample taken for sequencing was naive CD8+ T cells from blood, with Jurkat cell RNA spiked in. Documented subset: FACS-sorted CD8+CD4-CCR7+CD45RA+ naive T cells. All receptors derive from a human donor in good health. Some libraries in this study had Jurkat cell RNA spiked in.

This clonotype was seen only a few times. The J gene is TRBJ2-2, the V gene TRBV20-1; 10 bases match TRBD2. The germline CDR1 and CDR2 sequences are DFQATT and SNEGSKA (reference sequence). The ends lost 5 bases at V and 6 bases at J; junction bases unmatched: 6. The CDR3 is 14 residues long. CDR3 protein: CSASLAGDAGELFF. CDR3 DNA sequence: TGCAGTGCTTCTCTAGCGGGGGACGCCGGGGAGCTGTTTTTT.

This clonotype has more than one count but fewer than ten. The rearrangement joins TRBV10-2 to TRBJ2-2, with TRBD1 identical over 9 bases. Germline lookup yields CDR1 WSHSY and CDR2 SAAADI. This CDR3 is 16 amino acids long. The ends lost 3 bases at V and 4 bases at J; junction bases unmatched: 6. The CDR3 loop reads CASSDTGGAGTGELFF. The CDR3 DNA sequence: TGCGCCAGCAGTGACACAGGGGGCGCTGGCACCGGGGAGCTGTTTTTT.

In its sample, this clonotype was seen a few times. V usage is TRBV28 and J usage is TRBJ2-7, with D possibly being TRBD1 (6 bases). The germline V and J ends were trimmed by 1 base and 5 bases, with 12 bases remaining between them. Germline assignment: CDR1 MDHEN and CDR2 SYDVKM. This CDR3 contains 14 residues. Written as DNA, the CDR3 is TGTGCCAGCAGTTTATCAGGGGCCGAGGACGAGCAGTACTTC. This translates into CASSLSGAEDEQYF.

This clonotype was counted between two and nine times. This sequence joins TRBV12-3 or TRBV12-4 and TRBJ1-1; D remains ambiguous. The V end lost 5 bases, the J end lost 5 bases, and 18 bases lay between the germline ends. The CDR3 runs 15 residues. The CDR3 DNA sequence: TGTGCCAGCAGTCCCTTTTCAGGTGGTGGGACTGAAGCTTTCTTT. Translated: CASSPFSGGGTEAFF.

This clonotype has a handful of counts. The V call is TRBV20-1, the J call TRBJ2-3, with D maybe TRBD1 (6 bases). Trimming shortened V by 0 bases and J by 2 bases, and 15 bases separated the two germline ends. Germline V gives CDR1 DFQATT, CDR2 SNEGSKA (reference sequence). The CDR3 has 16 residues. CDR3 nucleotide sequence: TGCAGTGCTAGAGATTGGGGACAAAGCTACACAGATACGCAGTATTTT. Translated, it gives CSARDWGQSYTDTQYF.

Comment on this clonotype: The junction departs from the called germline gene at one end, perhaps through a read error. The J gene is TRBJ1-5, the V gene TRBV7-9, with D unclear. The CDR3 extends over 16 amino acids. Looked up from germline, CDR1 is SEHNR and CDR2 is FQNEAQ (reference sequence). For the CDR3, the DNA is TGTGCCAGCAACTTAGCGGCCGATTATAGCAATCAGCCCCAGCATTTT. Its translation: CASNLAADYSNQPQHF.

The chain carries TRBV4-1 and TRBJ1-1, with D perhaps matching TRBD1 (6 bases). Germline V CDR1 and CDR2: MGHRA, YSYEKL. The CDR3 is 17 amino acids. The V end lost 0 bases, the J end lost 1 base, and 15 bases lay between the germline ends. This chain's CDR3 is CASSQDRGGKGNTEAFF. The CDR3 bases are TGCGCCAGCAGCCAAGATAGGGGGGGAAAGGGGAACACTGAAGCTTTCTTT.

This clonotype was detected many times. The chain combines TRBV6-5 with TRBJ2-2; 10 bases are a match to TRBD1. The V gene end was trimmed by 0 bases and the J gene end by 6 bases; junction bases not matched to a gene: 10. The CDR3 sequence is 18 residues long. Germline V CDR1 and CDR2: MNHEY, SVGAGI. CDR3 protein: CASSYSDRGLSNPGELFF. CDR3 bases: TGTGCCAGCAGTTACTCTGACAGGGGGCTTTCCAACCCCGGGGAGCTGTTTTTT.

The chain combines TRBV6-2 or TRBV6-3 with TRBJ2-2; D might be TRBD1 (5 bases). There are 17 residues in the CDR3. Germline V lookup: CDR1 MNHEY, CDR2 SVGEGT. V was cut by 0 bases and J by 0 bases, with 11 bases left in between. The CDR3 DNA is TGTGCCAGCAGTTACTCTATGACAGTGACGAACACCGGGGAGCTGTTTTTT. Its protein is CASSYSMTVTNTGELFF.

This clonotype was seen many times. The CDR3 sequence: CASSMGLAGLVDTDTQYF. In DNA, the CDR3 is TGCGCCAGCAGCATGGGACTAGCGGGGCTCGTCGACACAGATACGCAGTATTTT. The V call is TRBV5-1, the J call TRBJ2-3; 13 bases align to TRBD2. V was pared by 4 bases and J by 2 bases, with 10 bases of the junction left unmatched. The CDR3 runs to 18 residues. Germline CDR1 reads SGHRS; CDR2 reads YFSETQ.

Many counts were recorded for this clonotype. The chain links TRBV9 to TRBJ2-7, with unresolved D. V lost 0 bases to trimming and J lost 4 bases, with 8 bases between them. This CDR3 region has 13 residues. CDR1 and CDR2 from the germline V gene are SGDLS and YYNGEE. The CDR3 loop is CASSVAAGYEQYF. The CDR3, as DNA: TGTGCCAGCAGCGTAGCGGCAGGTTACGAGCAGTACTTC.

In the case of this clonotype: This may arise from a read error, as a much more abundant clone is one base away. This chain connects TRBV11-2 to TRBJ2-5, with 7 nucleotides matching TRBD1. Germline-derived CDR1 and CDR2 are SGHAT and FQNNGV. The CDR3 spans 16 residues. This chain's CDR3 is CASSSRPRDSQEPQYF. For the CDR3, the DNA is TGTGCCAGCAGCTCCAGACCCCGGGACAGCCAAGAGCCCCAGTACTTC.

This clonotype has ten or more counts. The genes are TRBV11-2 and TRBJ1-1, with D tentatively TRBD1 (5 bases). Germline V gene data show CDR1 as SGHAT and CDR2 as FQNNGV. The CDR3 extends over 14 amino acids. V was clipped by 1 base and J by 5 bases, with 11 bases between them. The CDR3 coding sequence is TGTGCCAGCAGCTTAGGTTTTGACAGTACTGAAGCTTTCTTT. Its protein product is CASSLGFDSTEAFF.

This clonotype was recorded a few times. V gene TRBV6-2 or TRBV6-3 combines with J gene TRBJ1-5; D unresolved. Trimming removed 2 bases at V and 4 bases at J, with 12 bases between. This CDR3 region has 15 residues. CDR1 is MNHEY and CDR2 is SVGEGT in the germline V gene. The CDR3 nucleotides are TGTGCCAGCAGTTACACCGGCCAAGGAAATCAGCCCCAGCATTTT. It translates to CASSYTGQGNQPQHF.

This clonotype was observed many times. The chain uses TRBV11-2 and TRBJ2-1, with D tentatively TRBD2 (6 bases). The CDR3 consists of 15 residues. The ends were cut back, 5 bases at V and 0 bases at J, with 11 bases in the middle. The germline CDR1 and CDR2 sequences are SGHAT and FQNNGV. The CDR3 reads CASSPGDSSYNEQFF. DNA for the CDR3: TGTGCCAGCAGCCCGGGAGACAGCTCCTACAATGAGCAGTTCTTC.

This clonotype has only one observation. This may come from a read error, since a much larger clone is one base off. The chain links TRBV7-9 to TRBJ2-2; the D is unclear. CDR1 and CDR2 from the germline V gene are SEHNR and FQNEAQ (reference sequence). The CDR3 is 15 residues long. V lost 4 bases, J lost 6 bases, and 15 bases lay in between. The CDR3 nucleotides are TGTGCCAGCAGCTATACAGTACGAAACGCCGGGGAGCTGTTTTTT. Its translation is CASSYTVRNAGELFF. Full variable domain (missing parts from reference TRBV7-9 and TRBJ2-2): DTGVSQNPRHKITKRGQNVTFRCDPISEHNRLYWYRQTLGQGPEFLTYFQNEAQLEKSRLLSDRFSAERPKGSFSTLEIQRTEQGDSAMYLCASSYTVRNAGELFFGEGSRLTVL.